This TCR beta chain emerged from a study of control samples from healthy donors and cancer patients. This clone was seen once. Profiled with immunoSEQ multiplex PCR; TCRdb holds only in-frame clones, not every one. The table has 130,000 to 150,000 clones, approximately 88% seen once; the top ten hold over 4.5%. This CDR3 has 15 amino acids. Germline values: CDR1 LNHNV, CDR2 YYDKDF (reference sequence). V dropped 0 bases and J dropped 7 bases, with 15 bases sitting between them. The TCR comes from a man aged 25-40 years in good health. The J gene is TRBJ1-2, the V gene TRBV15; the D is unclear. Sequencing used blood. DNA of the CDR3: TGTGCCACCAGCAGAGATAGCGGTCCCGGTCGTGGCTACACCTTC. Translation gives CATSRDSGPGRGYTF.